This T cell receptor (beta chain) was obtained from a study of T cells after yellow fever vaccination (dated by TCRdb to the late 2010s). General notes on the study: The SMART-Seq v4 Ultra Low Input RNA kit was used to prepare libraries from fractions with low cell numbers. To follow T-cell clones before and after primary and booster YFV17D yellow fever vaccination, bulk TCR alpha and beta repertoires were sequenced over time. The cohort comprised two healthy male donors, one aged 18 to 29 and one aged 30 to 40 years. Blood was drawn at multiple timepoints before and after primary and secondary immunization, with bulk PBMC replicates and cell subsets isolated. The research as a whole found: Compared with the primary T-cell response, the secondary T-cell response was weaker but faster, peaking on day 5 rather than day 15. A small share of clonotypes was detected in both CD4 and CD8 compartments, with the overlap likely arising from convergent recombination. Computational filtering was required because FACS-sorted repertoires could contain abundant contaminating clonotypes from the bulk population. After the booster, most clones that had expanded after primary vaccination were detected again (nearly 98% of CD4 and around nine tenths of CD8), suggesting broad maintenance of memory. The study included only two donors, which limits how far the findings can be generalized.

The sample's treatment or condition label, decoded: live attenuated yellow fever vaccine strain. Two biological replicates of bulk PBMCs were collected at each blood-draw timepoint. PBMCs were isolated from peripheral blood using a standard Ficoll-Paque protocol. RNA was extracted with TriZol from bulk PBMCs, CD4 and CD8 fractions, and dextramer-positive and dextramer-negative fractions. For this chain, trimming is 5 bases at the V end and 7 bases at the J end, and the number of junction bases without a gene match is 3. The germline V gene (reference sequence) supplies CDR1 MNHEY and CDR2 SMNVEV. Reading from cysteine to phenylalanine, the CDR3 counts 14 amino acids. Of the read, only the CDR3 DNA is kept; its 42 bases are in frame from base 1. In regard to this clonotype: The antigen it recognizes is unknown. No qualities accompany the bases; no much larger clone lies one base away.

TCR cDNA was synthesized by 5'RACE template switching, through which a universal primer site and unique molecular identifiers were introduced. cDNA synthesis was primed from both the TCR alpha and TCR beta constant segments. Library amplification used two PCR steps, and the second PCR step added sample barcodes and sequencing adapters. Libraries were sequenced on Illumina HiSeq 2500 (2x100 bp) or NovaSeq (2x150 bp). Per the original workflow: Demultiplexing of reads and collapsing into UMI consensus sequences were performed with MIGEC, and V(D)J alignment was carried out with MiXCR. Clonotypes responding to the vaccine were identified with edgeR on replicate PBMC samples, with the criteria of FDR below 0.01 and a log2 fold change above 5 up to day 15. CD4 or CD8 identity was assigned to each bulk clonotype according to whether the clonotype was present at higher abundance in the sequenced CD4 repertoire or the sequenced CD8 repertoire. TCRdb itself trimmed the public reads at Q25 with fastp, ran MiXCR and retained productive beta chains. Rows are combined by CDR3 protein, so each entry shows the most common genes and DNA. The V and J calls and clone size come from TCRdb's table, not from the authors' own analysis. In this sample the table shows just under 600,000 distinct CDR3 sequences, roughly 14% of which occur a single time. The top ten constitute about an eighth of the sample.

The sequence joins TRBV27 to TRBJ1-6, with 9 central nucleotides matching TRBD1. The input for sequencing was PBMCs, taken on the day of the yellow fever booster vaccination. The clonotype originates from a man aged 25-40 years who received the YFV17D yellow fever vaccine. The nucleotide sequence reads TGTGCCAGCAGTATACAGGGGGCAAATTCACCCCTCCACTTT. This gives the protein CASSIQGANSPLHF.